Below are 3 T cell receptor beta chains sequenced from a single sample in a study of post-analysis software for immune sequencing data. Overall study findings and caveats: In patients, about 5 TRBV segments were more frequent than in controls, with TRBV5-6, TRBV5-1 and TRBV20-1 among them.

Which antigens these TCRs recognize remains unknown. Researchers reported that TCR beta cDNA libraries carried unique molecular identifiers. One entry per CDR3 protein, called by TCRdb with MiXCR from the PCR reads. The sample contains approximately 440,000 distinct CDR3 sequences, around 40% of which appear only once. The material sequenced was blood. These receptor sequences come from a girl aged 10-17 years with multiple sclerosis.

This clonotype was seen more than once but under ten times. The chain links TRBV13 to TRBJ2-1; D remains ambiguous. The CDR3 loop spans 16 amino acids. CDR1 is PRHDT and CDR2 is FYEKMQ in the germline V gene (reference sequence). Trimming removed 9 bases at V and 2 bases at J, with 20 bases between. CDR3 coding DNA: TGTGCCAGTTCACCCGGCGGAGATGAAACCTACAATGAGCAGTTCTTC. This codes for CASSPGGDETYNEQFF.

The gene calls are TRBV7-2 and TRBJ2-3; 8 bases line up with TRBD2. The CDR3 has 16 residues. Germline trimming cut 1 base from V and 2 bases from J; bases unmatched to any gene: 5. The germline CDR1 and CDR2 sequences are SGHTA and FQGNSA. CDR3 sequence: CASSLVAGSLTDTQYF. CDR3 DNA sequence: TGTGCCAGCAGCTTAGTAGCGGGGTCCCTCACAGATACGCAGTATTTT.

This clonotype has only a few counts. The genes are TRBV9 and TRBJ2-7; D gene ambiguous. The V end was cut by 0 bases, the J end by 0 bases, with 10 bases between. The CDR3 contains 15 residues. Germline values: CDR1 SGDLS, CDR2 YYNGEE. CDR3 loop: CASSVESAPSYEQYF. The DNA of the CDR3 is TGTGCCAGCAGCGTAGAGAGCGCCCCCTCCTACGAGCAGTACTTC.